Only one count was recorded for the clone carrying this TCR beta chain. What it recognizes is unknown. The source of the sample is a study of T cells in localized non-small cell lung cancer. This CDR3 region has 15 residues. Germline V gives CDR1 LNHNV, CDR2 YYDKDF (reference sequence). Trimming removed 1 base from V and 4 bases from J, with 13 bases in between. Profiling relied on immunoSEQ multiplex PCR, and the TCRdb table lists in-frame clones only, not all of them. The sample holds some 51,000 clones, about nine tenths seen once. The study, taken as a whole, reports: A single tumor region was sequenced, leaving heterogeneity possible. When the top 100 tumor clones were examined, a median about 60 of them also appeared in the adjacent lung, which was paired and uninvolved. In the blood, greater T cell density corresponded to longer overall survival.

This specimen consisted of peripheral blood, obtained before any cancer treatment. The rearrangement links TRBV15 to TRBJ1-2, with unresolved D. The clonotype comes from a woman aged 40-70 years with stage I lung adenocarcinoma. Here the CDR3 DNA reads TGTGCCACCAGCAGAGCCGGGATCTTCGGCTATGGCTACACCTTC. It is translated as CATSRAGIFGYGYTF. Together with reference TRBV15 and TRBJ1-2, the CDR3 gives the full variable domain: DAMVIQNPRYQVTQFGKPVTLSCSQTLNHNVMYWYQQKSSQAPKLLFHYYDKDFNNEADTPDNFQSRRPNTSFCFLDIRSPGLGDTAMYLCATSRAGIFGYGYTFGSGTRLTVV.